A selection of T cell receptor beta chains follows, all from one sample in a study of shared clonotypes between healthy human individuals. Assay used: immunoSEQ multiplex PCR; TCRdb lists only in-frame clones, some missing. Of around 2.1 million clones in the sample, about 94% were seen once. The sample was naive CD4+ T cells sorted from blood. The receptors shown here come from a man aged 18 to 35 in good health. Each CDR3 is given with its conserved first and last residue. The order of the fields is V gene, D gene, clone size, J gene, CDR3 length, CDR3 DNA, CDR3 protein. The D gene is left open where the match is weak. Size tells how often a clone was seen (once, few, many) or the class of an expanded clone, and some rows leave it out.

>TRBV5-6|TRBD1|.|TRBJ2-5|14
TGTGCCAGCAGCTTGGGACAGGGCCAAGAGACCCAGTACTTC
CASSLGQGQETQYF
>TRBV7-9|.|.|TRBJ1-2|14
TGTGCCAGCAGCCCCAGCCCAGGGATCGGAGGCTACACCTTC
CASSPSPGIGGYTF
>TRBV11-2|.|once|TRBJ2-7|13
TGTGCCAGCAGCTTAGCCGGGCCCTACGAGCAGTACTTC
CASSLAGPYEQYF
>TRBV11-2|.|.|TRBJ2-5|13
TGTGCCAGCAGACGAACAGGGCTAGAGACCCAGTACTTC
CASRRTGLETQYF
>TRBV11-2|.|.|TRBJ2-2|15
TGTGCCAGCAGCTCCGGGACAACGAACACCGGGGAGCTGTTTTTT
CASSSGTTNTGELFF
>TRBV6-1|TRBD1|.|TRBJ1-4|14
TGTGCCAGCAGAGGGGGGACAGCAAATGAAAAACTGTTTTTT
CASRGGTANEKLFF
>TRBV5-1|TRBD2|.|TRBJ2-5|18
TGCGCCAGCAGCTCCGGGACTAGCGGGGGGGCCGGAAGAGAGACCCAGTACTTC
CASSSGTSGGAGRETQYF
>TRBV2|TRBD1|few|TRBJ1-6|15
TGTGCCAGCAGCGGAGCCGGGACAGGGGGGACACCCCTCCACTTT
CASSGAGTGGTPLHF
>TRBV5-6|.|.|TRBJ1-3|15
TGTGCCAGCAGCTTGGCCATAGGGAGTGGAAACACCATATATTTT
CASSLAIGSGNTIYF
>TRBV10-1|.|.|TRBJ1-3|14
TGCGCCAGCAGTGAACGGGCTTCTGGAAACACCATATATTTT
CASSERASGNTIYF
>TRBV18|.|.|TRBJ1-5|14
TGTGCCAGCTCACCACCAACAGTTAATCAGCCCCAGCATTTT
CASSPPTVNQPQHF
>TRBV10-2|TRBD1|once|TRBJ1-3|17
TGCGCCAGCAGTGAGTCGGGGACAGGGGCTTCTGGAAACACCATATATTTT
CASSESGTGASGNTIYF
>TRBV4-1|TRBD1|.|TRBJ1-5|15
TGCGCCAGCAGCCAAGTTGGGACAGGCAATCAGCCCCAGCATTTT
CASSQVGTGNQPQHF
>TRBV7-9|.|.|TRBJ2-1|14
TGTGCCAGCAGCTTTAGGAGCTCCTACAATGAGCAGTTCTTC
CASSFRSSYNEQFF
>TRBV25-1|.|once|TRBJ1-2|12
TGTGCCAGCAGTGAATTGGGGGGAGGCTACACCTTC
CASSELGGGYTF
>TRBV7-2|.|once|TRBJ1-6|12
TGTGCCAGCAGGGGGTCCAGTTCACCCCTCCACTTT
CASRGSSSPLHF
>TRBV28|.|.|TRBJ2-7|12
TGTGCCAGCAGGGGAATCTCCTACGAGCAGTACTTC
CASRGISYEQYF